This T cell receptor beta chain is drawn from a study of OX40 agonist ivuxolimab in advanced cancers. Enrollment shut out patients with autoimmune disease history or systemic immunosuppression. General study findings and limits: Clonal expansion by week 6 occurred in CD4+ and CD8+ blood T cells (at 0.1 to 3.0 mg/kg). Near-lowest levels of clonal expansion characterized partial responders at 0.1-3.0 mg/kg.

Measured with immunoSEQ multiplex PCR; TCRdb has only the in-frame clones, and not every one. Seen here are 72,000 or so clones, 87% observed once, and the top ten hold roughly 0.25%. V dropped 8 bases and J dropped 2; count of bases not matched to a gene: 7. CDR1 is SGDLS and CDR2 is YYNGEE in the germline V gene. This CDR3 has 14 residues. A word on this clone: The antigen remains unidentified.

This sequence originates from an adult with an advanced solid tumor such as melanoma, head and neck, liver or kidney cancer. This specimen was CD4+ or CD8+ T cells sorted from blood, taken in a trial of the OX40 agonist ivuxolimab. V gene TRBV9 combines with J gene TRBJ2-1; TRBD2 aligns across 7 bases. The CDR3 sequence: CASGSGTTYNEQFF. The CDR3 DNA reads as TGTGCCAGTGGGAGTGGGACTACCTACAATGAGCAGTTCTTC.